What follows are 11 T cell receptor beta chains derived from one specimen sequenced in a study of blood T cell repertoires in COVID-19. Generated by immunoSEQ multiplex PCR, the TCRdb table keeps only in-frame clones and is missing some. The sample includes some 300,000 clones, roughly 90% of them seen just once. The material sequenced was PBMCs or T cells enriched from blood (not recorded which). All receptors derive from a woman between 40 and 50 years old who had recovered from COVID-19.

This chain connects TRBV28 to TRBJ1-2, with unresolved D. CDR3 length: 12 amino acids. Trimming cost V 3 bases and J 5 bases, with 7 bases left between them. Germline loops: CDR1 MDHEN, CDR2 SYDVKM. The CDR3 region is CASSLKRYGYTF. CDR3 in DNA: TGTGCCAGCAGTTTGAAGAGGTATGGCTACACCTTC.

The chain joins TRBV3-1 (or the pseudogene TRBV3-2) to TRBJ1-1; D is possibly TRBD1 (5 bases). The CDR3 contains 15 residues. Germline CDR1 reads LGHDT; CDR2 reads YNNKEL (reference sequence). V shed 1 base and J shed 6 bases, with 15 bases lying between them. CDR3 amino acids: CASSQVGYGGSEAFF. In nucleotides, the CDR3 is TGTGCCAGCAGCCAAGTAGGGTATGGGGGGTCTGAAGCTTTCTTT.

V usage is TRBV10-2 and J usage is TRBJ2-7; 11 bases match TRBD2. V lost 7 bases to trimming and J lost 4 bases; unmatched junction nucleotides: 6. CDR3 size: 14 residues. Germline V gene lookup returns CDR1 WSHSY and CDR2 SAAADI. The CDR3 sequence is CASKLAGGAYEQYF. Here the CDR3 DNA reads TGCGCCAGCAAGCTAGCGGGGGGTGCGTACGAGCAGTACTTC.

This chain uses TRBV19 with TRBJ1-4, with D perhaps TRBD1 (6 bases). V lost 10 bases, J lost 4 bases, and 25 bases lay in between. Per the germline V gene, CDR1 is LNHDA and CDR2 is SQIVND (reference sequence). The CDR3 spans 17 residues. CDR3 sequence: CATSTSWGQALNEKLFF. The CDR3 bases are TGTGCCACTTCCACCTCTTGGGGGCAGGCCCTTAATGAAAAACTGTTTTTT.

V gene TRBV28 combines with J gene TRBJ1-6; 9 positions match TRBD1. This CDR3 has 15 residues. Germline loops: CDR1 MDHEN, CDR2 SYDVKM. The V gene end was trimmed by 4 bases and the J gene end by 8 bases; junction bases not matched to a gene: 6. CDR3 bases: TGTGCCAGCAGTTCACCGGGACAGGGATATTCACCCCTCCACTTT. The encoded protein is CASSSPGQGYSPLHF. Combining the CDR3 with reference TRBV28 and TRBJ1-6 gives the whole variable domain DVKVTQSSRYLVKRTGEKVFLECVQDMDHENMFWYRQDPGLGLRLIYFSYDVKMKEKGDIPEGYSVSREKKERFSLILESASTNQTSMYLCASSSPGQGYSPLHFGNGTRLTVT.

This chain uses TRBV7-2 with TRBJ2-2, with TRBD2 matching 9 bases. The J segment lost 7 bases and the V segment lost 5 bases, leaving 14 bases of the junction unmatched. The CDR3 has 17 amino acids. Germline assignment: CDR1 SGHTA and CDR2 FQGNSA. In DNA form, the CDR3 reads TGTGCCAGCAGCCCACCCTTCCTAGCGGGGTGGGTCGGGGAGCTGTTTTTT. Translating it yields CASSPPFLAGWVGELFF.

The V call is TRBV6-5, the J call TRBJ2-4, with unresolved D. Trimming pared 4 bases from V and 3 bases from J, leaving 4 bases between. Germline lookup yields CDR1 MNHEY and CDR2 SVGAGI. The CDR3 is made up of 12 amino acids. The CDR3 region has the DNA TGTGCCAGCAGTTTTATCAAAAACATTCAGTACTTC. Its protein is CASSFIKNIQYF.

This clone has a single count. The gene calls are TRBV25-1 and TRBJ2-7; 15 nucleotides match TRBD2. Trimming removed 7 bases from V and 4 bases from J; junction bases left unmatched: 5. The CDR3 has 15 amino acids. Germline V CDR1 and CDR2: MGHDK, SYGVNS. This chain's CDR3 is CASIGLAGGKYEQYF. Here the CDR3 DNA reads TGTGCCAGCATTGGACTAGCGGGAGGGAAGTACGAGCAGTACTTC.

The chain has TRBV27 and TRBJ2-1; 8 bases map to TRBD2. Per the germline V gene, CDR1 is MNHEY and CDR2 is SMNVEV (reference sequence). This CDR3 has 13 amino acids. J was trimmed by 10 bases and V by 2 bases; bases with no gene match: 4. CDR3 nucleotides: TGTGCCAGCAGTTTAGCGGGGGGAAACGAGCAGTTCTTC. It is translated as CASSLAGGNEQFF.

The sample holds one count of this clone. The chain carries TRBV11-3 and TRBJ2-3; 7 bases agree with TRBD1. CDR1 and CDR2 (germline): SGHNT, YENEEA. With 2 bases clipped from V and 4 bases from J, the junction kept 6 bases outside the gene matches. The CDR3 extends over 15 amino acids. CDR3 loop: CASSLSLTGADTQYF. In DNA form, the CDR3 reads TGTGCCAGCAGCTTAAGCTTAACAGGGGCAGATACGCAGTATTTT.

The chain's CDR3 is CASNGGQGPSIAKNIQYF. CDR3 nucleotides: TGTGCCAGCAACGGAGGACAGGGGCCGAGTATAGCCAAAAACATTCAGTACTTC. The chain joins TRBV28 to TRBJ2-4; TRBD1 aligns across 9 bases. V shed 7 bases and J 0 bases; nucleotides not matched to a gene: 13. The CDR3 contains 18 residues. Germline V CDR1 and CDR2: MDHEN, SYDVKM.